What follows are 13 T cell receptor beta chains derived from one specimen sequenced in a study of T cells in tuberculosis. Time point in this sample: new active TB diagnosis, blood taken before or within 7 days of starting treatment. Produced via immunoSEQ multiplex PCR; TCRdb's table is partial and in-frame only. Of under 40,000 clones listed, about 82% are singletons. The sample here was PBMCs, taken at tuberculosis diagnosis. The receptors come from an adult with tuberculosis.

The chain uses TRBV5-1 and TRBJ2-3, with 13 bases identical to TRBD2. With 4 bases clipped from V and 8 bases from J, the junction kept 7 bases outside the gene matches. The germline V gene has CDR1 SGHRS and CDR2 YFSETQ. The CDR3 sequence is 15 residues long. The CDR3 is CASSPGTSGTSTQYF. The CDR3 DNA reads TGCGCCAGCAGCCCCGGGACTAGCGGGACCAGTACGCAGTATTTT.

This clone ranks as medium-sized. The chain recombines TRBV18 with TRBJ2-7; possible D gene TRBD1, 6 bases. The V end lost 0 bases, the J end lost 0 bases, and 6 bases lay between the germline ends. Per germline, CDR1 KGHSH and CDR2 LQKENI. The CDR3 totals 14 residues. The CDR3 DNA follows: TGTGCCAGCTCACCACCGGGGGCCTCCTACGAGCAGTACTTC. Amino acids: CASSPPGASYEQYF.

This clone appeared once. The junction shows a germline mismatch at one end, possibly a read error. The chain uses TRBV6-1 and TRBJ1-1; 10 bases fit TRBD1. The CDR3 spans 10 residues. Germline V CDR1 and CDR2: MNHNS, SASEGT. This chain's CDR3 is CASPGQGGPF. CDR3 bases: TGTGCCAGCCCCGGACAGGGGGGACCGTTT.

V is TRBV2 and J is TRBJ1-5, with a possible D match to TRBD1 (6 bases). The V and J ends lost 5 bases and 0 bases respectively, with 20 bases between them. CDR1 SNHLY and CDR2 FYNNEI come from the germline V gene. The CDR3 is 18 amino acids. The CDR3 nucleotides read TGTGCCAGCAGTAAGGTCCGGGACAAATTTTATAGCAATCAGCCCCAGCATTTT. It translates to CASSKVRDKFYSNQPQHF.

The chain recombines TRBV5-4 with TRBJ2-2; 8 nucleotides match TRBD1. The V and J ends lost 4 bases and 1 base, in that order; junction bases with no gene match: 3. The CDR3 consists of 15 residues. In germline, CDR1 is SGHNT, CDR2 YYREEE (reference sequence). The DNA of the CDR3 is TGTGCCAGCAGCCCCGGACAGGGGAACACCGGGGAGCTGTTTTTT. Its protein product is CASSPGQGNTGELFF. The full variable domain, rest sourced from reference TRBV5-4 and TRBJ2-2, is ETGVTQSPTHLIKTRGQQVTLRCSSQSGHNTVSWYQQALGQGPQFIFQYYREEENGRGNFPPRFSGLQFPNYSSELNVNALELDDSALYLCASSPGQGNTGELFFGEGSRLTVL.

This chain connects TRBV11-1 to TRBJ1-3; 7 bases are a match to TRBD1. V gave up 3 bases and J gave up 0 bases; unmatched junction bases: 5. Germline CDR1 and CDR2: SGHAT and FQDESV (reference sequence). This CDR3 spans 16 amino acids. CDR3 amino acids: CASSLGQMSSGNTIYF. The CDR3 DNA follows: TGTGCCAGCAGCTTGGGACAGATGAGCTCTGGAAACACCATATATTTT.

This clone occurred once. The genes are TRBV6-5 and TRBJ2-3; D not certain. The V gene's germline CDR1 is MNHEY and CDR2 SVGAGI. The germline V and J ends were trimmed by 6 bases and 6 bases, with 7 bases remaining between them. The CDR3 runs to 11 residues. The CDR3 nucleotides read TGTGCCAGCAGCTTCGCGGATACGCAGTATTTT. Translated, it gives CASSFADTQYF.

This chain uses TRBV2 with TRBJ1-5; D might be TRBD1 (6 bases). The CDR3 length is 14 residues. Germline V gives CDR1 SNHLY, CDR2 FYNNEI. Deletions cut 8 bases from V and 3 bases from J, with 14 bases between. In DNA, the CDR3 is TGTGCCAGCGTCAAGGACAGAAACAATCAGCCCCAGCATTTT. This encodes CASVKDRNNQPQHF.

The chain has TRBV2 and TRBJ1-4; 8 bases map to TRBD1. The germline V gene encodes CDR1 SNHLY and CDR2 FYNNEI. This CDR3 contains 15 residues. V lost 5 bases and J lost 4; bases outside the gene matches: 6. In DNA form, the CDR3 reads TGTGCCAGCAGTCCCAGGGGGCTGAATAATGAAAAACTGTTTTTT. Its translation: CASSPRGLNNEKLFF.

This chain links TRBV12-5 with TRBJ2-2; 8 nucleotides line up with TRBD1. Unmatched junction bases numbered 6, after V lost 0 bases and J lost 0 bases. Germline V lookup: CDR1 LGHNT, CDR2 FRNRAP. This CDR3 has 18 residues. The CDR3 coding sequence is TGTGCTAGTGGTTTGGTTCGGACAGGGACTTCGAACACCGGGGAGCTGTTTTTT. The encoded protein is CASGLVRTGTSNTGELFF.

The V and J genes are TRBV14 and TRBJ1-5, with D perhaps TRBD1 (5 bases). Germline assignment: CDR1 SGHDN and CDR2 FVKESK. V dropped 5 bases and J dropped 0 bases, with 11 bases sitting between them. This CDR3 has 15 residues. DNA for the CDR3: TGTGCCAGCAGCGGACATCGAAGTAGCAATCAGCCCCAGCATTTT. Translated, it gives CASSGHRSSNQPQHF.

CDR3 sequence: CASSFGDRVNYGYTF. As DNA, the CDR3 is TGTGCCAGCAGCTTTGGGGACAGGGTTAACTATGGCTACACCTTC. The V and J genes are TRBV5-6 and TRBJ1-2; 9 positions match TRBD1. Trimming took 2 bases from V and 1 from J; bases not matched to a gene: 3. Per germline, CDR1 SGHDT and CDR2 YYEEEE. The CDR3 sequence is 15 residues long.

This clone was observed once. This sequence joins TRBV7-6 and TRBJ2-1; TRBD2 aligns across 11 bases. With V trimmed by 2 bases and J by 10 bases, 10 bases remained unmatched. The germline CDR1 and CDR2 sequences are SGHVS and FNYEAQ. The CDR3 loop spans 16 amino acids. The CDR3 nucleotides are TGTGCCAGCAGCTTAACGCCACTAGCGGGGGCGGGGGAGCAGTTCTTC. Translated: CASSLTPLAGAGEQFF.